This is a list of T cell receptor beta chains from one sample in a study of blood T cell repertoires in COVID-19. Sequencing used immunoSEQ multiplex PCR; TCRdb keeps in-frame clones, though not all of them. The sample records some 55,000 clones, 90% being singletons. The specimen sequenced was peripheral blood. The origin of the receptors is a woman aged 40 to 49 with active COVID-19. CDR3s include the opening cysteine and the closing phenylalanine or tryptophan. The D gene is left open where the match is weak. Size is omitted from some rows. Given values are once, few, many or a class for expanded clones.

.,TRBJ1-5,.,TRBV6-5,CASSFSGPGAQPQHF,TGTGCCAGCAGTTTTAGCGGCCCAGGCGCGCAGCCCCAGCATTTT
TRBD1,TRBJ2-2,once,TRBV29-1,CSVQKTWTGGTGELFF,TGCAGCGTTCAAAAGACCTGGACAGGGGGGACCGGGGAGCTGTTTTTT
TRBD1,TRBJ1-6,.,TRBV7-9,CASSSRGTVDSPLHF,TGTGCCAGCAGCTCCAGGGGGACAGTGGATTCACCCCTCCACTTT
.,TRBJ2-5,.,TRBV11-2,CASSFHSGQETQYF,TGTGCCAGCAGCTTCCATAGCGGCCAAGAGACCCAGTACTTC
TRBD2,TRBJ2-3,.,TRBV5-5,CASSFAGGDTDTQYF,TGTGCCAGCAGCTTCGCGGGGGGGGACACAGATACGCAGTATTTT
.,TRBJ2-2,.,TRBV10-3,CAISEFGGNTGELFF,TGTGCCATCAGTGAGTTCGGGGGGAACACCGGGGAGCTGTTTTTT
.,TRBJ1-1,.,TRBV9,CASSVSGSGTEAFF,TGTGCCAGCAGCGTAAGCGGGTCGGGCACTGAAGCTTTCTTT
TRBD1,TRBJ2-7,.,TRBV9,CASSGTGSEQYF,TGTGCCAGCAGCGGGACAGGGTCCGAGCAGTACTTC
.,TRBJ2-2,.,TRBV19,CASSIFQAGNTGELFF,TGTGCCAGTAGTATCTTTCAAGCGGGGAACACCGGGGAGCTGTTTTTT
.,TRBJ1-5,.,TRBV2,CASSGFRSPSNQPQHF,TGTGCCAGCAGTGGGTTTCGGTCACCTAGCAATCAGCCCCAGCATTTT
TRBD2,TRBJ2-1,.,TRBV29-1,CSLRRAGGLAGNEQFF,TGCAGCTTGAGACGCGCCGGTGGACTAGCTGGCAATGAGCAGTTCTTC
.,TRBJ1-2,many,TRBV11-3,CASSLAGGDGYTF,TGTGCCAGCAGCTTAGCTGGAGGGGATGGCTACACCTTC
.,TRBJ2-7,.,TRBV5-1,CASSFTGGDYEQYF,TGCGCCAGCAGCTTCACTGGAGGAGACTACGAGCAGTACTTC
TRBD1,TRBJ2-1,once,TRBV10-3,CAITTGTDLYNEQFF,TGTGCCATCACGACCGGGACAGACCTTTACAATGAGCAGTTCTTC
TRBD2,TRBJ2-7,.,TRBV3-1/TRBV3-2,CASSQPGTSGYEQYF,TGTGCCAGCAGCCAACCGGGGACTAGCGGGTACGAGCAGTACTTC